These 27 T cell receptor beta chains came from one sample sequenced in a study of blood T cells in healthy people across ages. A second PCR of about 7 to 11 cycles used a sample-barcoded 5' primer and a J-beta primer mix. TCRdb redid the calling of the 5' RACE reads with MiXCR, one entry per CDR3 protein. The sample gives hundreds of thousands of distinct CDR3 sequences, 45% to 70% of which show up once; about a quarter is in the top ten. Sequencing was performed on blood. These TCRs come from a man in his forties or fifties in good health.

This chain connects TRBV15 to TRBJ2-7; 9 positions match TRBD1. The CDR3 loop spans 15 amino acids. The germline gives CDR1 LNHNV, CDR2 YYDKDF (reference sequence). V lost 0 bases to trimming and J lost 2 bases; unmatched junction nucleotides: 2. This chain's CDR3 is CATSRDWDRAYEQYF. The DNA for the CDR3 is TGTGCCACCAGCAGAGATTGGGACAGGGCCTACGAGCAGTACTTC.

Regarding this clonotype: This clone may be a read error of a much larger clone one base away. This chain uses TRBV7-2 with TRBJ1-1; a possible D gene is TRBD1 (5 bases). Germline CDR1 is SGHTA and CDR2 is FQGNSA. The CDR3 loop spans 13 amino acids. This chain's CDR3 is CAISLLGDTEAFF. The CDR3 DNA follows: TGTGCCATCAGCTTATTAGGGGACACTGAAGCTTTCTTT.

This clonotype turned up a few times. This chain links TRBV7-2 with TRBJ2-3; D unclear. The length of the CDR3 is 16 residues. Trimming took 1 base from V and 0 from J, leaving 11 bases between them. Germline V gives CDR1 SGHTA, CDR2 FQGNSA. CDR3 protein: CASSLGIARSTDTQYF. CDR3 DNA sequence: TGTGCCAGCAGCTTAGGGATTGCCAGGAGCACAGATACGCAGTATTTT.

J is TRBJ2-7 and V is TRBV2; perhaps TRBD1 as D (5 bases). The CDR3 covers 13 residues. Germline loops: CDR1 SNHLY, CDR2 FYNNEI. Trimming left V 10 bases short and J 1 base short, with 14 bases between. The CDR3 region is CAIALAGSYEQYF. CDR3 bases: TGTGCCATCGCTCTGGCAGGGTCCTACGAGCAGTACTTC.

V gene TRBV5-5 combines with J gene TRBJ2-5, with 7 bases aligning to TRBD2. The CDR3 spans 18 residues. V lost 4 bases to trimming and J lost 5 bases; unmatched junction nucleotides: 20. Per the germline V gene, CDR1 is SGHKS and CDR2 is YYEKEE (reference sequence). The CDR3 DNA is TGTGCCAGCAGCCACGATCTCGGGTTCGGGGCGGGAGCGGAGACCCAGTACTTC. It codes for CASSHDLGFGAGAETQYF.

The chain's CDR3 is CASLDRRASNEQFF. As DNA, the CDR3 is TGTGCCAGCCTTGACAGGCGGGCCTCCAATGAGCAGTTCTTC. This sequence joins TRBV7-8 and TRBJ2-1; the D gene is possibly TRBD1 (6 bases). Trimming took 8 bases from V and 6 from J, leaving 17 bases between them. Germline V CDR1 and CDR2: SGHVS, FQNEAQ. This CDR3 has 14 residues.

The rearrangement uses TRBV7-3 and TRBJ2-3; perhaps TRBD1 as D (6 bases). The CDR3 consists of 14 residues. The V and J ends lost 5 bases and 1 base respectively, with 10 bases between them. Germline V gene lookup returns CDR1 SGHTA and CDR2 FQGTGA. The CDR3 spells CASSPDRRTDTQYF. DNA for the CDR3: TGTGCCAGCAGCCCCGACAGGCGCACAGATACGCAGTATTTT.

The chain combines TRBV7-9 with TRBJ2-1; D uncertain. Trimming left V 4 bases short and J 4 bases short, with 14 bases between. The CDR3 has 15 amino acids. Germline V lookup: CDR1 SEHNR, CDR2 FQNEAQ (reference sequence). The CDR3 region is CASSSGGRRYNEQFF. In nucleotides, the CDR3 is TGTGCCAGCAGCTCAGGTGGCAGAAGATACAATGAGCAGTTCTTC.

This clonotype was detected only once. The rearrangement uses TRBV18 and TRBJ1-2; D gene ambiguous. CDR3 size: 14 residues. Germline V lookup: CDR1 KGHSH, CDR2 LQKENI. V dropped 2 bases and J dropped 4 bases, with 11 bases sitting between them. This chain's CDR3 is CASSPSGRGYGYTF. The CDR3 DNA follows: TGTGCCAGCTCACCATCTGGACGGGGCTATGGCTACACCTTC. The full variable domain, with the rest looked up from reference TRBV18 and TRBJ1-2, is NAGVMQNPRHLVRRRGQEARLRCSPMKGHSHVYWYRQLPEEGLKFMVYLQKENIIDESGMPKERFSAEFPKEGPSILRIQQVVRGDSAAYFCASSPSGRGYGYTFGSGTRLTVV.

The chain is built from TRBV9 and TRBJ2-4, with D unresolved. Matching the DNA end better, TRBJ2-7 makes the J call doubtful. This CDR3 contains 12 residues. CDR1 SGDLS and CDR2 YYNGEE come from the germline V gene. CDR3 loop: CASSVGPYEQYF. The CDR3 region has the DNA TGTGCCAGCAGCGTAGGTCCCTACGAGCAGTACTTC.

The V gene is TRBV28, the J gene TRBJ2-6; D unclear. The CDR3 has 17 amino acids. Trimming took off 3 bases at V and 2 bases at J, with 14 bases between the two ends. Germline V gives CDR1 MDHEN, CDR2 SYDVKM. The CDR3 protein is CASSLIGLNTGANVLTF. The CDR3 DNA reads TGTGCCAGCAGTTTGATAGGGTTGAATACTGGGGCCAACGTCCTGACTTTC.

The genes are TRBV5-1 and TRBJ2-1, with TRBD2 identical over 12 bases. Trimming cost V 5 bases and J 5 bases; bases outside gene matches: 5. Germline CDR1 SGHRS, CDR2 YFSETQ. The CDR3 runs 15 residues. CDR3 loop: CASRVPSGRDNEQFF. In DNA form, the CDR3 reads TGCGCCAGCAGAGTCCCTAGCGGGAGGGACAATGAGCAGTTCTTC.

The chain employs TRBV9 and TRBJ2-1; 7 positions match TRBD1. This CDR3 spans 15 amino acids. Trimming at V came to 7 bases and at J to 5 bases, leaving 12 bases not matched to a gene. Germline-derived CDR1 and CDR2 are SGDLS and YYNGEE. The CDR3: CASGDGAGGNNEQFF. CDR3 sequence (DNA): TGTGCCAGCGGGGACGGGGCAGGGGGAAACAATGAGCAGTTCTTC. Filled out from reference TRBV9 and TRBJ2-1, the complete variable domain reads DSGVTQTPKHLITATGQRVTLRCSPRSGDLSVYWYQQSLDQGLQFLIQYYNGEERAKGNILERFSAQQFPDLHSELNLSSLELGDSALYFCASGDGAGGNNEQFFGPGTRLTVL.

This clonotype has a handful of counts. The chain combines TRBV7-9 with TRBJ2-4; 8 positions agree with TRBD1. CDR3 length: 16 residues. CDR1 and CDR2 from the germline V gene are SEHNR and FQNEAQ (reference sequence). Trimming took 4 bases from V and 2 from J; bases not matched to a gene: 7. CDR3: CASSSGRTGPKNIQYF. In DNA, the CDR3 is TGTGCCAGCAGCTCGGGACGGACAGGGCCCAAAAACATTCAGTACTTC. Complete variable domain (other parts from reference TRBV7-9 and TRBJ2-4): DTGVSQNPRHKITKRGQNVTFRCDPISEHNRLYWYRQTLGQGPEFLTYFQNEAQLEKSRLLSDRFSAERPKGSFSTLEIQRTEQGDSAMYLCASSSGRTGPKNIQYFGAGTRLSVL.

This clonotype has just a few counts. The CDR3 region is CSLTLGAQETQYF. The CDR3 nucleotides are TGCAGTTTAACCTTAGGGGCGCAAGAGACCCAGTACTTC. The chain is built from TRBV20-1 and TRBJ2-5; D might be TRBD1 (5 bases). Trimming took 8 bases from V and 2 from J, leaving 15 bases between them. The CDR3 runs to 13 residues. Germline CDR1 reads DFQATT; CDR2 reads SNEGSKA (reference sequence).

The CDR3 DNA reads as TGTGCCAGCAGCCCCAGGGGGCGTTGGGAAAAACTGTTTTTT. As protein: CASSPRGRWEKLFF. This chain links TRBV7-2 with TRBJ1-4; 8 bases line up with TRBD1. Germline CDR1 and CDR2: SGHTA and FQGNSA. CDR3 length equals 14 residues. V dropped 5 bases and J dropped 8; count of bases not matched to a gene: 7.

The J gene is TRBJ2-7, the V gene TRBV4-3; D call uncertain. The ends were cut back, 1 base at V and 7 bases at J, with 20 bases in the middle. The V gene's germline CDR1 is LGHNA and CDR2 YSLEER. CDR3 size: 16 residues. Here the CDR3 reads CASSQGFVARANEQYF. As DNA, the CDR3 is TGCGCCAGCAGCCAAGGCTTTGTCGCTAGGGCCAATGAGCAGTACTTC.

The chain couples TRBV20-1 to TRBJ2-3; weak D call: TRBD2 (5 bases). V was pared by 2 bases and J by 2 bases, with 17 bases between. The CDR3 spans 16 residues. Germline V gene data show CDR1 as DFQATT and CDR2 as SNEGSKA (reference sequence). In DNA, the CDR3 is TGCAGTGCTAGATACTTCCCTCCGGAGGCCACAGATACGCAGTATTTT. The encoded protein is CSARYFPPEATDTQYF.

This sequence joins TRBV27 and TRBJ2-7, with D possibly TRBD2 on 6 matching bases. CDR3 size: 16 residues. Germline V gene data show CDR1 as MNHEY and CDR2 as SMNVEV (reference sequence). Trimming took 7 bases from V and 0 from J, leaving 19 bases between them. The CDR3 is CASNGGLGGGSYEQYF. The CDR3 bases are TGTGCCAGCAATGGCGGTCTGGGGGGAGGCTCCTACGAGCAGTACTTC.

For this clonotype: Its ends do not fully match the called genes, so a read error is possible. This rearrangement joins TRBV2 to TRBJ2-7, with TRBD1 matching over 8 bases. CDR3 length equals 15 residues. Germline assignment: CDR1 SNHLY and CDR2 FYNNEI. Written as DNA, the CDR3 is TGTGCCGGCAGTGAATGGGACAGGACCTCCTACGAGCAGTACTTC. It is translated as CAGSEWDRTSYEQYF.

This chain connects TRBV6-1 to TRBJ2-6, with a tentative D call TRBD1 (7 bases). The CDR3 runs 18 residues. CDR1 MNHNS and CDR2 SASEGT come from the germline V gene. Deletions cut 7 bases from V and 0 bases from J, with 19 bases between. DNA for the CDR3: TGTGCCAGCACCACTCCGCAGGGGGGACCCTCTGGGGCCAACGTCCTGACTTTC. Amino acid sequence: CASTTPQGGPSGANVLTF.

The V call is TRBV28, the J call TRBJ1-5; no clear D. Trimming cost V 3 bases and J 1 base, with 7 bases left between them. The CDR3 length is 14 residues. In germline, CDR1 is MDHEN, CDR2 SYDVKM. In DNA form, the CDR3 reads TGTGCCAGCAGTTTTTACACCAGCAATCAGCCCCAGCATTTT. Translation: CASSFYTSNQPQHF. The full variable domain, rest sourced from reference TRBV28 and TRBJ1-5, is DVKVTQSSRYLVKRTGEKVFLECVQDMDHENMFWYRQDPGLGLRLIYFSYDVKMKEKGDIPEGYSVSREKKERFSLILESASTNQTSMYLCASSFYTSNQPQHFGDGTRLSIL.

The chain combines TRBV4-2 with TRBJ2-3; 12 bases fit TRBD2. The length of the CDR3 is 17 residues. Per the germline V gene, CDR1 is LGHNA and CDR2 is YNFKEQ. With 5 bases clipped from V and 0 bases from J, the junction kept 6 bases outside the gene matches. CDR3 DNA sequence: TGTGCCAGCAGCTCCTGGACTAGCGGGGCCAGCACAGATACGCAGTATTTT. Translated, it gives CASSSWTSGASTDTQYF.

The chain carries TRBV27 and TRBJ2-7; tentatively, D is TRBD2 (7 bases). Germline values: CDR1 MNHEY, CDR2 SMNVEV (reference sequence). This CDR3 comprises 15 residues. V gave up 6 bases and J gave up 6 bases, with 21 bases separating them. The CDR3 here is CASSRPGRGASEQYF. The CDR3, as DNA: TGTGCCAGCAGCCGACCGGGACGGGGGGCGAGCGAGCAGTACTTC.

The V and J genes are TRBV12-3 or TRBV12-4 and TRBJ2-1; 10 bases line up with TRBD2. The CDR3 has 14 residues. With 2 bases clipped from V and 9 bases from J, the junction kept 4 bases outside the gene matches. The CDR3 region is CASSLSVAGGEQFF. CDR3 sequence (DNA): TGTGCCAGCAGTTTATCGGTAGCGGGGGGTGAGCAGTTCTTC.

As DNA, the CDR3 is TGTGCCAGCAGCCCCGGTGCGGCCGCTGGTGGCTACACCTTC. Protein product: CASSPGAAAGGYTF. The chain combines TRBV7-3 with TRBJ1-2; D gene uncertain. Germline V CDR1 and CDR2: SGHTA, FQGTGA. Trimming removed 5 bases at V and 7 bases at J, with 17 bases between. The CDR3 contains 14 residues.

Only a few counts were recorded for this clonotype. The chain's CDR3 is CASSSSRGYEQYF. CDR3 nucleotide sequence: TGTGCCAGCAGCTCTTCGCGCGGCTACGAGCAGTACTTC. V is TRBV7-9 and J is TRBJ2-7; no clear D. V was shortened by 4 bases and J by 3 bases, with 10 bases between the two germline ends. CDR1 and CDR2 from the germline V gene are SEHNR and FQNEAQ (reference sequence). CDR3 length equals 13 residues.